The rows below give T cell receptor beta chains drawn from one sample of a study of blood T cell repertoires in COVID-19. Some clones are missing from TCRdb's copy, which holds only in-frame ones; the method was immunoSEQ multiplex PCR. This sample has nearly 200,000 clones, with roughly four fifths found just once. The specimen sequenced was peripheral blood. These receptors were collected from a human donor with acute or convalescent COVID-19. The donor label of this sample is uncertain. Both conserved end residues are part of each CDR3. The order of the fields is J gene, V gene, clone size, D gene, CDR3 DNA, CDR3 protein. The D gene is left open where the match is weak. The size of a clone is reported for some rows only, either as once, few or many, or as a class for expanded clones.

TRBJ2-5 | TRBV6-5 | NA | NA | TGTGCCAGCAGGCCTACCGTAGTGGAGACCCAGTACTTC | CASRPTVVETQYF
TRBJ2-7 | TRBV11-2 | NA | NA | TGTGCCAGCAGCTTACGAGGGCGGGACAGAGCCTACGAGCAGTACTTC | CASSLRGRDRAYEQYF
TRBJ2-3 | TRBV6-5 | NA | TRBD1 | TGTGCCAGCAGCCCCGGACAGGGGGACACAGATACGCAGTATTTT | CASSPGQGDTDTQYF
TRBJ2-4 | TRBV30 | NA | NA | TGTGCCTGGCAGGAGGGAGCCAAAAACATTCAGTACTTC | CAWQEGAKNIQYF
TRBJ1-1 | TRBV6-5 | NA | TRBD1 | TGTGCCAGCAGTTCTACCGGGACAGGGCTTGCTTTCTTT | CASSSTGTGLAFF
TRBJ1-2 | TRBV29-1 | NA | NA | TGCAGCGTTGACCAGGCCACCTATGGCTACACCTTC | CSVDQATYGYTF
TRBJ2-5 | TRBV5-4 | NA | NA | TGTGCCAGCAGCTTAAAAACACAGAAAGAGACCCAGTACTTC | CASSLKTQKETQYF
TRBJ1-6 | TRBV28 | few | NA | TGTGCCAGCAGTTTCGCGGGGTTCAACTCACCCCTCCACTTT | CASSFAGFNSPLHF
TRBJ2-5 | TRBV3-1/TRBV3-2 | NA | NA | TGTGCCAGCAGCCAAATATCAGAGACCCAGTACTTC | CASSQISETQYF
TRBJ2-7 | TRBV30 | few | TRBD1 | TGTGCCTGGAAAAGGGACAGCAAATCCTACGAGCAGTACTTC | CAWKRDSKSYEQYF
TRBJ1-5 | TRBV15 | few | TRBD1 | TGTGCCACCAGCCGGGACAGGGCCAATCAGCCCCAGCATTTT | CATSRDRANQPQHF
TRBJ2-1 | TRBV19 | NA | NA | TGTGCCAGTAGTATTGTGGCTGCCGCCTACAATGAGCAGTTCTTC | CASSIVAAAYNEQFF
TRBJ1-1 | TRBV9 | NA | TRBD1 | TGTGCCAGCAGCGTAAGCACAGGGGCGATGAACACTGAAGCTTTCTTT | CASSVSTGAMNTEAFF
TRBJ2-3 | TRBV7-2 | NA | TRBD2 | TGTGCCAGCAGCCCATTTCGGGCGGGAGGGCTGACAGATACGCAGTATTTT | CASSPFRAGGLTDTQYF
TRBJ2-7 | TRBV25-1 | few | TRBD2 | TGTGCCAGCAAACGAGGACTAGCGGGAGTTGACGAGCAGTACTTC | CASKRGLAGVDEQYF
TRBJ2-2 | TRBV27 | NA | TRBD2 | TGTGCCAGCAGTTTTTGGGCAGGGAGGGGAACCGGGGAGCTGTTTTTT | CASSFWAGRGTGELFF
TRBJ2-5 | TRBV30 | NA | NA | TGTGCCTGGAGTCTCGGAGAGAAAGAGACCCAGTACTTC | CAWSLGEKETQYF
TRBJ2-1 | TRBV5-1 | few | TRBD2 | TGCGCCAGCAGCTTGGGACTAGCGGGAGCGGTAAATGAGCAGTTCTTC | CASSLGLAGAVNEQFF
TRBJ2-7 | TRBV27 | NA | TRBD2 | TGTGCCAGCAGCCCCCCGGGACTAGCGGGTAGACAGCAGTACTTC | CASSPPGLAGRQQYF
TRBJ2-3 | TRBV6-1 | NA | NA | TGTGCCAGCAGTGACGGGTTTTTCACAGATACGCAGTATTTT | CASSDGFFTDTQYF
TRBJ1-6 | TRBV5-1 | NA | TRBD1 | TGCGCCAGCAGCTCCGGACAGGAGGTTGGGTACTCACCCCTCCACTTT | CASSSGQEVGYSPLHF
TRBJ1-1 | TRBV6-7 | NA | TRBD1 | TGTGCCAGCAGTTCCGGACAGGGGGCCACGAACACTGAAGCTTTCTTT | CASSSGQGATNTEAFF
TRBJ2-2 | TRBV6-5 | once | TRBD1 | TGTGCCAGCAGAGGGACAGGGGGCCGGGCCGGGGAGCTGTTTTTT | CASRGTGGRAGELFF
TRBJ2-1 | TRBV25-1 | NA | NA | TGTGCCAGCAGTGAAGGTACAGGGAGCGGTGAGCAGTTCTTC | CASSEGTGSGEQFF
TRBJ2-7 | TRBV27 | NA | NA | TGTGCCAGCAGTGCTGGGGGGGGGCGGAGCTCCTACGAGCAGTACTTC | CASSAGGGRSSYEQYF
TRBJ2-2 | TRBV7-2 | NA | NA | TGTGCCAGCAGCACCAGAGGAGGGGCCGGGGAGCTGTTTTTT | CASSTRGGAGELFF
TRBJ2-5 | TRBV6-6 | NA | TRBD1 | TGTGCCAGCAGTTACGGGGCAGGGGGCTCTCGTGAGACCCAGTACTTC | CASSYGAGGSRETQYF
TRBJ1-1 | TRBV5-8 | few | NA | TGTGCCAGCACCTCTTACGGGGGGAGGAACACTGAAGCTTTCTTT | CASTSYGGRNTEAFF
TRBJ2-2 | TRBV11-3 | NA | NA | TGTGCCAGCAGCTTAGGACTAGCCGGGGAGCTGTTTTTT | CASSLGLAGELFF
TRBJ2-3 | TRBV5-1 | NA | TRBD2 | TGCGCCAGCAGCCCCGGGGAGGGCGGAGGGCCAGATACGCAGTATTTT | CASSPGEGGGPDTQYF
TRBJ2-7 | TRBV5-6 | few | NA | TGTGCCAGCAGCTTCACAAGCTCCTACGAGCAGTACTTC | CASSFTSSYEQYF
TRBJ1-1 | TRBV6-5 | NA | TRBD1 | TGTGCCAGCAGGATCACCACAGGGGTTGTTAAAGCTTTCTTT | CASRITTGVVKAFF
TRBJ2-2 | TRBV4-1 | NA | NA | TGCGCCAGCAGCCAACAGGGGATTGGCACCGGGGAGCTGTTTTTT | CASSQQGIGTGELFF
TRBJ1-6 | TRBV6-6 | few | TRBD1 | TGTGCCAGCAGTTCCCCGGGACAGGGAAATTCACCCCTCCACTTT | CASSSPGQGNSPLHF
TRBJ1-2 | TRBV2 | NA | TRBD1 | TGTGCCAGCAGGGCCGGGACAGCTGGGAACTATGGCTACACCTTC | CASRAGTAGNYGYTF
TRBJ2-2 | TRBV27 | NA | TRBD1 | TGTGCCAGCAGACGGGACAGGGGCGCCGGGGAGCTGTTTTTT | CASRRDRGAGELFF
TRBJ2-1 | TRBV5-1 | once | NA | TGCGCCAGCAGCTTGGAGATGGCGGCAGTTGGCTACAATGAGCAGTTCTTC | CASSLEMAAVGYNEQFF
TRBJ1-2 | TRBV28 | NA | TRBD1 | TGTGCCAGCAGTTTAGGGGCAGGGGGCTATGGCTACACCTTC | CASSLGAGGYGYTF
TRBJ1-1 | TRBV11-2 | NA | TRBD1 | TGTGCCAGCAGCCTCAGGACAGGGCTTGAAGCTTTCTTT | CASSLRTGLEAFF
TRBJ1-2 | TRBV4-2 | NA | NA | TGTGCCAGCAGCCAAGTGGGGGGAGGGGCATCCGCCTATGGCTACACCTTC | CASSQVGGGASAYGYTF
TRBJ1-4 | TRBV5-4 | NA | TRBD1 | TGTGCCAGCAGCGAGGGTCCCGGGACAGGGGAGGAAAAACTGTTTTTT | CASSEGPGTGEEKLFF
TRBJ1-6 | TRBV28 | NA | TRBD1 | TGTGCCAGCAAACCGACAGGGGCCAATTCACCCCTCCACTTT | CASKPTGANSPLHF
TRBJ1-2 | TRBV5-1 | NA | NA | TGCGCCAGCAGCTTGGACGGGGCTAACTATGGCTACACCTTC | CASSLDGANYGYTF
TRBJ2-5 | TRBV11-2 | once | NA | TGTGCCAGCAGACCCGGGTTGGGGGGATTAAGGCAAGAGACCCAGTACTTC | CASRPGLGGLRQETQYF
TRBJ1-6 | TRBV30 | NA | NA | TGTGCCTGGGATCCAGGTCTCTCACCCCTCCACTTT | CAWDPGLSPLHF
TRBJ1-1 | TRBV28 | NA | NA | TGTGCCAGCAGTCCCGGGGAGAACACTGAAGCTTTCTTT | CASSPGENTEAFF
TRBJ2-3 | TRBV24-1 | NA | TRBD2 | TGTGCCACCAGTGATCCAGCGGGGGGAGGGGCGGATACGCAGTATTTT | CATSDPAGGGADTQYF
TRBJ1-1 | TRBV6-5 | NA | NA | TGTGCCAGCAGTTACGCAGGACTTAACACTGAAGCTTTCTTT | CASSYAGLNTEAFF
TRBJ2-2 | TRBV11-3 | NA | TRBD2 | TGTGCCAGCAGCTCTAGCGGAGCGAACACCGGGGAGCTGTTTTTT | CASSSSGANTGELFF
TRBJ1-2 | TRBV29-1 | NA | NA | TGCAGCGTTGAAGATCAGGGGATCTACACCTTC | CSVEDQGIYTF
TRBJ2-7 | TRBV5-4 | NA | TRBD1 | TGTGCCAGCAGCTTAGGACAGGGGAGGCACGAGCAGTACTTC | CASSLGQGRHEQYF